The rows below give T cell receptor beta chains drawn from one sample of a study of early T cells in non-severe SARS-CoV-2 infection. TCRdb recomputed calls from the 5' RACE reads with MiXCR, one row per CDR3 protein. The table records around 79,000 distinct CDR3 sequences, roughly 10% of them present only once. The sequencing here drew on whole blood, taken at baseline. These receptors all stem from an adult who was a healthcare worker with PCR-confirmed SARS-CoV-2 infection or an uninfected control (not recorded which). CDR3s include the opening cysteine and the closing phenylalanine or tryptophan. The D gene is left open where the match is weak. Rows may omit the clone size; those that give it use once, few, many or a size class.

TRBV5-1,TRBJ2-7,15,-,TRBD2,TGCGCCAGCAGCTTGTTTGCGGGGGGCCCCTACGAGCAGTACTTC,CASSLFAGGPYEQYF
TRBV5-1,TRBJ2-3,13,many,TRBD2,TGCGCCAGCAGCCCGGGAGGACTTTATACGCAGTATTTT,CASSPGGLYTQYF
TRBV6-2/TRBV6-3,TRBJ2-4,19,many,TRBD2,TGTGCCAGCAGTTGGACGTCTAGCGGGGGGTCTCTAGCCAAAAACATTCAGTACTTC,CASSWTSSGGSLAKNIQYF
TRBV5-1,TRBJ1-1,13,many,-,TGCGCCAGCAGCTTGGTCCCGAACACTGAAGCTTTCTTT,CASSLVPNTEAFF
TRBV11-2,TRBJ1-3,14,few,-,TGTGCCAGCAGGACACCGCGGGCTGGAAACACCATATATTTT,CASRTPRAGNTIYF
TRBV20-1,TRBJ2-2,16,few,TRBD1,TGCAGTGCTCCTCCCGGAGGACAGGGTTTTTCCGGGGAGCTGTTTTTT,CSAPPGGQGFSGELFF
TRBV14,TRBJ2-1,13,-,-,TGTGCCAGCAGCCGTGCGGCGGCCAATGAGCAGTTCTTC,CASSRAAANEQFF
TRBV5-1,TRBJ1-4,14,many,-,TGCGCCAGCAGCCGGGATTTCTCAAATGAAAAACTGTTTTTT,CASSRDFSNEKLFF
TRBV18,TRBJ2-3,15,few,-,TGTGCCAGCTCACCACCTCTAGGTCACTTTGATACGCAGTATTTT,CASSPPLGHFDTQYF
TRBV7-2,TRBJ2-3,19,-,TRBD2,TGTGCCAGCAGCTTAAGGGGGATGGGGCTAGCGGGGAGCACAGATACGCAGTATTTT,CASSLRGMGLAGSTDTQYF
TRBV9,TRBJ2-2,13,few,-,TGTGCCAGCAGTCCCTTTCCGGCCGGGGAGCTGTTTTTT,CASSPFPAGELFF
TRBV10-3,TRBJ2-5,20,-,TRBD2,TGTGCCATCAGTGAGTTGTCCGGGACTAGCGGGGGAGCGTCCCAAGAGACCCAGTACTTC,CAISELSGTSGGASQETQYF
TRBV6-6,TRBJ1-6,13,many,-,TGTGCCACAAGGGGGGGCGGCTATTCACCCCTCCACTTT,CATRGGGYSPLHF
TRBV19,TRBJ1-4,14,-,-,TGTGCCAGTAGTTACGGCGCAACTAATGAAAAACTGTTTTTT,CASSYGATNEKLFF
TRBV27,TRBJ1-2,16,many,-,TGTGCCAGCAGTTCCCACTCCGACAGTCCACTCGGTGGCTACACCTTC,CASSSHSDSPLGGYTF
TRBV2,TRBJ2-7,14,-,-,TGTGCCAGCTTAGGCGTTGGACAGTCGGACGAGCAGTACTTC,CASLGVGQSDEQYF
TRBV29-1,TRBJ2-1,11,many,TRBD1,TGCAGCGCCGACAGGGGACGGGAGCAGTTCTTC,CSADRGREQFF
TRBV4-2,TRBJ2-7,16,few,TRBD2,TGTGCCAGCAGCAAAACCTTAGCGGGGGAAAACTACGAGCAGTACTTC,CASSKTLAGENYEQYF
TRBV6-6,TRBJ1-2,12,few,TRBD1,TGTGCCAGCAGTGGGGACAGCCGTGGCTACACCTTC,CASSGDSRGYTF
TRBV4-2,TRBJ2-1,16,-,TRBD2,TGTGCCAGCAGCCAAGGGGTAGCGGGGGTAAGTGGGGAGCAGTTCTTC,CASSQGVAGVSGEQFF